Following are 2 T cell receptor beta chains from one sample sequenced in a study of beta chain features in type 1 diabetes. cDNA synthesis used the whole RNA isolate, giving expressed TCRB sequences. Assay used: immunoSEQ multiplex PCR; TCRdb lists only in-frame clones, some missing. Here the sample spans 200,000 to 250,000 clones, over 8.5% being singletons. The sample taken for sequencing was naive CD4+ T cells from blood. The origin of the receptors is a woman between 18 and 30 years old in good health.

V gene TRBV30 combines with J gene TRBJ2-1, with D unresolved. The CDR3 covers 14 residues. Germline V gene lookup returns CDR1 GTSNPN and CDR2 SVGIG (reference sequence). V was trimmed by 4 bases and J by 0 bases, leaving 10 bases between them. The CDR3 DNA is TGTGCCTGGAATGTGAGGAGCTCCTACAATGAGCAGTTCTTC. Protein sequence: CAWNVRSSYNEQFF.

This clone was seen a handful of times. This chain uses TRBV7-2 with TRBJ2-3; tentative D call: TRBD2 (6 bases). This CDR3 is built from 16 residues. Trimming removed 7 bases at V and 2 bases at J, with 19 bases between. From germline, CDR1 is SGHTA and CDR2 FQGNSA. The CDR3 DNA reads TGTGCCAGCAACCTCCCGCGGGGCGGGGCCACAGATACGCAGTATTTT. It is translated as CASNLPRGGATDTQYF. Together with reference TRBV7-2 and TRBJ2-3, the CDR3 gives the full variable domain: GAGVSQSPSNKVTEKGKDVELRCDPISGHTALYWYRQSLGQGLEFLIYFQGNSAPDKSGLPSDRFSAERTGGSVSTLTIQRTQQEDSAVYLCASNLPRGGATDTQYFGPGTRLTVL.